Listed below are T cell receptor beta chains from one sample, sequenced in a study of vaccination effects on CD4 cells after COVID-19. Sequencing used immunoSEQ multiplex PCR; TCRdb keeps in-frame clones, though not all of them. The data contain 50,000 to 75,000 clones, 60% to 85% of them singletons. These receptors have no known antigen. The sample here was CD4+ T cells from PBMCs cultured without peptide, taken before COVID-19 vaccination. These receptors were taken from a human donor who received a COVID-19 vaccine. Both conserved end residues are part of each CDR3. A D gene is named only where the DNA matches it firmly. The size entry is marked missing in some rows and otherwise reads once, few, many or a size class.

CDR3 protein | CDR3 DNA | clone size | J gene | V gene | D gene
CASSSSGGAAIKTQYF | TGTGCCAGCAGCAGTAGCGGGGGGGCCGCAATAAAGACCCAGTACTTC | . | TRBJ2-5 | TRBV7-2 | TRBD2
CAWSVPGQVPSAQHF | TGTGCCTGGAGTGTCCCGGGACAGGTGCCTTCGGCCCAGCATTTT | few | TRBJ1-5 | TRBV30 | TRBD1
CSVRTGTYNEQFF | TGCAGCGTAAGGACAGGGACCTACAATGAGCAGTTCTTC | . | TRBJ2-1 | TRBV29-1 | TRBD1
CASSAGLNTEAFF | TGTGCCAGTAGTGCGGGGCTAAACACTGAAGCTTTCTTT | . | TRBJ1-1 | TRBV19 | .
CASIPNEQFF | TGTGCCAGTATACCGAATGAGCAGTTCTTC | . | TRBJ2-1 | TRBV19 | .
CASSLNSAVSGGRSYNEQFF | TGTGCCAGCAGCTTAAACTCGGCGGTTAGCGGGGGGCGCTCCTACAATGAGCAGTTCTTC | few | TRBJ2-1 | TRBV7-3 | TRBD2
CASSPWVERNSGANVLTF | TGTGCCAGCAGCCCTTGGGTTGAGAGAAACTCTGGGGCCAACGTCCTGACTTTC | . | TRBJ2-6 | TRBV21-1 | .
CASSYNAGQINSPLHF | TGCGCCAGCAGCTACAACGCGGGACAGATTAATTCACCCCTCCACTTT | . | TRBJ1-6 | TRBV5-1 | TRBD1
CASNGAGGRDTQYF | TGCGCCAGCAACGGGGCGGGGGGGCGAGATACGCAGTATTTT | . | TRBJ2-3 | TRBV10-2 | TRBD2
CASSQGSGGLNEQFF | TGCGCCAGCAGCCAAGGGAGCGGGGGACTCAATGAGCAGTTCTTC | . | TRBJ2-1 | TRBV4-1 | TRBD2
CASSLGGPLAFF | TGTGCCAGCAGCCTAGGGGGGCCTCTCGCTTTCTTT | . | TRBJ1-1 | TRBV3-1/TRBV3-2 | .
CASSQEFGTGTYNEQFF | TGTGCCAGCAGCCAAGAATTTGGGACAGGGACCTACAATGAGCAGTTCTTC | . | TRBJ2-1 | TRBV3-1/TRBV3-2 | TRBD1
CASSELAGGRTGELFF | TGTGCCAGCAGTGAGCTAGCGGGGGGGCGGACCGGGGAGCTGTTTTTT | few | TRBJ2-2 | TRBV2 | TRBD2
CASSERGRGSGTEAFF | TGCGCCAGCAGTGAGCGCGGGAGGGGGTCGGGGACTGAAGCTTTCTTT | . | TRBJ1-1 | TRBV10-1 | .
CAISSLAGGPNTGELFF | TGTGCCATCAGCTCACTAGCGGGGGGACCGAACACCGGGGAGCTGTTTTTT | . | TRBJ2-2 | TRBV10-3 | TRBD2
CASSREMRGNTIYF | TGTGCCAGCAGCCGAGAAATGAGAGGAAACACCATATATTTT | few | TRBJ1-3 | TRBV5-8 | .
CASSRLGAQTGELFF | TGTGCCAGCAGCCGTCTCGGGGCGCAGACCGGGGAGCTGTTTTTT | . | TRBJ2-2 | TRBV6-5 | .
CASSVGTANSPLHF | TGTGCCAGCAGCGTAGGGACAGCGAATTCACCCCTCCACTTT | . | TRBJ1-6 | TRBV9 | .
CASSFAVLGISGNTIYF | TGTGCCAGCAGTTTCGCCGTACTGGGGATCTCTGGAAACACCATATATTTT | . | TRBJ1-3 | TRBV28 | .
CATSDPRLAGGQIQETQYF | TGTGCCACCAGTGATCCTAGACTAGCGGGGGGCCAAATCCAAGAGACCCAGTACTTC | . | TRBJ2-5 | TRBV24-1 | TRBD2
CASSPRQPLTDTQYF | TGTGCCAGCAGCCCCCGACAGCCACTCACAGATACGCAGTATTTT | . | TRBJ2-3 | TRBV9 | .
CASSLYPRNIQYF | TGTGCCAGCAGTTTATACCCCCGAAACATTCAGTACTTC | . | TRBJ2-4 | TRBV27 | .
CAWSVGTSGSPLHF | TGTGCCTGGAGTGTAGGGACTTCAGGATCACCCCTCCACTTT | . | TRBJ1-6 | TRBV30 | .
CASRRQGSNTEAFF | TGTGCCAGCAGGCGACAGGGGTCGAACACTGAAGCTTTCTTT | . | TRBJ1-1 | TRBV6-4 | TRBD1
CASSLGLAGGQETQYF | TGTGCCAGCAGTTTAGGCTTAGCGGGGGGGCAGGAGACCCAGTACTTC | . | TRBJ2-5 | TRBV28 | TRBD2
CASSEGGANEKLFF | TGTGCCAGCAGTGAGGGGGGCGCCAATGAAAAACTGTTTTTT | . | TRBJ1-4 | TRBV25-1 | .
CASGLEMLANTEAFF | TGTGCTAGTGGTTTAGAAATGTTAGCGAACACTGAAGCTTTCTTT | . | TRBJ1-1 | TRBV12-5 | .
CASSLPPRGEAFF | TGTGCCAGCAGCCTCCCCCCGAGGGGTGAAGCTTTCTTT | once | TRBJ1-1 | TRBV6-2/TRBV6-3 | .
CASSWRANYGYTF | TGTGCCAGCAGCTGGAGGGCCAACTATGGCTACACCTTC | . | TRBJ1-2 | TRBV5-6 | .
CASSQARQGVGETQYF | TGCGCCAGCAGCCAGGCGAGACAGGGAGTAGGAGAGACCCAGTACTTC | . | TRBJ2-5 | TRBV4-1 | TRBD1
CASSLGGLGGNTIYF | TGTGCCAGCAGCTTAGGGGGCTTGGGTGGAAACACCATATATTTT | . | TRBJ1-3 | TRBV7-2 | .
CASSPRGLDTLAKNIQYF | TGTGCCAGCAGCCCCCGGGGTTTGGACACTTTAGCCAAAAACATTCAGTACTTC | once | TRBJ2-4 | TRBV7-8 | .
CASSFQVNVAGGTDTQYF | TGTGCCAGCAGCTTCCAGGTAAACGTAGCGGGCGGCACAGATACGCAGTATTTT | . | TRBJ2-3 | TRBV5-4 | TRBD2
CASSALPGGGTDTQYF | TGTGCCAGCAGCGCACTCCCCGGGGGGGGCACAGATACGCAGTATTTT | . | TRBJ2-3 | TRBV7-3 | TRBD2
CASSPLESGNTIYF | TGTGCCAGCTCACCACTAGAGAGTGGAAACACCATATATTTT | . | TRBJ1-3 | TRBV18 | .
CASSPTGGGHNEQFF | TGCGCCAGCAGCCCAACAGGGGGCGGACACAATGAGCAGTTCTTC | . | TRBJ2-1 | TRBV5-1 | TRBD1
CASRDLRAFF | TGTGCCAGCAGGGATCTTCGGGCTTTCTTT | once | TRBJ1-1 | TRBV5-8 | .
CAWSARGETQYF | TGTGCCTGGAGCGCCAGGGGTGAGACCCAGTACTTC | once | TRBJ2-5 | TRBV30 | .
CASSEQGLAGGDTQYF | TGTGCCAGCTCCGAACAGGGACTAGCGGGCGGAGATACGCAGTATTTT | once | TRBJ2-3 | TRBV18 | TRBD2
CASSSGPTYGYTF | TGCGCCAGCAGCTCCGGGCCTACATATGGCTACACCTTC | . | TRBJ1-2 | TRBV5-1 | .